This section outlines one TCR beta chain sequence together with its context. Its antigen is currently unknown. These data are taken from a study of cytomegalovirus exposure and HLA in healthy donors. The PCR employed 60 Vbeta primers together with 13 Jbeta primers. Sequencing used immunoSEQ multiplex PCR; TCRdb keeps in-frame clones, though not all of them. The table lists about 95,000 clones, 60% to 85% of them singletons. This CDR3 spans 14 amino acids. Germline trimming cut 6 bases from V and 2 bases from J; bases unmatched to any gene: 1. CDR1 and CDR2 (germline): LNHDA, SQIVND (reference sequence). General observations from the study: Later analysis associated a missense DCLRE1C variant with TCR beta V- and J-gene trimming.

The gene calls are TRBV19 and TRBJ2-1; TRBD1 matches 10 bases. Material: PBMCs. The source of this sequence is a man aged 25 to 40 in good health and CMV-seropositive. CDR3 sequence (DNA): TGTGCCAGTAGGGACAGGGGGACCTACAATGAGCAGTTCTTC. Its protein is CASRDRGTYNEQFF.